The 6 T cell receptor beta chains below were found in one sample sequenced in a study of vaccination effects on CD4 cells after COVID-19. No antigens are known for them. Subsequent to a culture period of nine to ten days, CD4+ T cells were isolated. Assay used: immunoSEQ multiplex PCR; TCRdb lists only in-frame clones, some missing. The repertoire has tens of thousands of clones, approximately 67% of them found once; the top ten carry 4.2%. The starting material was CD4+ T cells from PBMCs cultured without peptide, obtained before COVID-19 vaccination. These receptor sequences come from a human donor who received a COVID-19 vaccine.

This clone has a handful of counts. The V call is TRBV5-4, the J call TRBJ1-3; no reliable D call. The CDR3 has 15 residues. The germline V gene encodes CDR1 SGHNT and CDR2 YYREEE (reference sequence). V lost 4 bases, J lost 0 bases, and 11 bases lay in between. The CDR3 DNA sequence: TGTGCCAGCAGCCCAGGAGATCTCTCTGGAAACACCATATATTTT. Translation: CASSPGDLSGNTIYF. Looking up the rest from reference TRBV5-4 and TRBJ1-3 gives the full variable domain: ETGVTQSPTHLIKTRGQQVTLRCSSQSGHNTVSWYQQALGQGPQFIFQYYREEENGRGNFPPRFSGLQFPNYSSELNVNALELDDSALYLCASSPGDLSGNTIYFGEGSWLTVV.

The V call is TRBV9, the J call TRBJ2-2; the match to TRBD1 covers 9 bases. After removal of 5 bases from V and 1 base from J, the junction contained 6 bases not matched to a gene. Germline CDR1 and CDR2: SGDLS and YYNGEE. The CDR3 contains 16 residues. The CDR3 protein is CASSQRTGENTGELFF. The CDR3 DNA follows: TGTGCCAGCAGTCAAAGGACAGGGGAGAACACCGGGGAGCTGTTTTTT. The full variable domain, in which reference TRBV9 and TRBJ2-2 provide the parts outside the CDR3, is DSGVTQTPKHLITATGQRVTLRCSPRSGDLSVYWYQQSLDQGLQFLIQYYNGEERAKGNILERFSAQQFPDLHSELNLSSLELGDSALYFCASSQRTGENTGELFFGEGSRLTVL.

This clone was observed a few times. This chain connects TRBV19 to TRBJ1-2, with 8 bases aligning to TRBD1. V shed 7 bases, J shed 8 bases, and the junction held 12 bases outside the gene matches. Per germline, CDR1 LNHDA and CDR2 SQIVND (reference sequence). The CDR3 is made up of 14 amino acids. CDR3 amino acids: CASNTPGQAEGYTF. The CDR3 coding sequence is TGTGCCAGTAACACTCCGGGACAGGCGGAAGGCTACACCTTC.

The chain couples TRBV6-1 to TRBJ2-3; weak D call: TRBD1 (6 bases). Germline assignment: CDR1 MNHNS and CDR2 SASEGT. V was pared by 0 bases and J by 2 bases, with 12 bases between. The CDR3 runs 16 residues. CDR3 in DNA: TGTGCCAGCAGTGAAGCGCCAGGGGCGGTCACAGATACGCAGTATTTT. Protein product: CASSEAPGAVTDTQYF.

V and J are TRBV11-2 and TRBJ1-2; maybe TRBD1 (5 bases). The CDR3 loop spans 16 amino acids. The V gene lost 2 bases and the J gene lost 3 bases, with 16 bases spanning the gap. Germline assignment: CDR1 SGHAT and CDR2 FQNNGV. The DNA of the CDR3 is TGTGCCAGCAGCTTAAGCGCCAGGGTAGGCGACTATGGCTACACCTTC. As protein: CASSLSARVGDYGYTF. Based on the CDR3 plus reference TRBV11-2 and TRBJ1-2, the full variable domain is EAGVAQSPRYKIIEKRQSVAFWCNPISGHATLYWYQQILGQGPKLLIQFQNNGVVDDSQLPKDRFSAERLKGVDSTLKIQPAKLEDSAVYLCASSLSARVGDYGYTFGSGTRLTVV.

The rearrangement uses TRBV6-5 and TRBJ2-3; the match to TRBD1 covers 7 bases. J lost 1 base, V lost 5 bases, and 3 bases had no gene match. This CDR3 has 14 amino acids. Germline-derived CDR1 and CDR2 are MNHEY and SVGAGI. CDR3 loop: CASSTGTGTDTQYF. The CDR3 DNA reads TGTGCCAGCAGTACAGGGACAGGCACAGATACGCAGTATTTT.